This T cell receptor beta chain was profiled in a study of OX40 agonist ivuxolimab in advanced cancers. Overall study: Three dose-escalation patients had partial responses: one with hepatocellular carcinoma and two with cutaneous melanoma.

Trimming shortened V by 3 bases and J by 1 base, and 15 bases separated the two germline ends. The CDR3 consists of 16 residues. Germline V gives CDR1 SGHTA, CDR2 FQGTGA. Autoimmune disease history or systemic immunosuppression excluded patients. Assay used: immunoSEQ multiplex PCR; TCRdb lists only in-frame clones, some missing. The sample holds about 84,000 clones, about 92% seen once. Concerning this clone: Its antigen is not known.

Findings and limits, study-wide: Low normalized T-cell clonal expansion was additionally recorded for some nonresponders. CD4+ and CD8+ T cells in blood underwent clonal expansion by week 6 at 0.1 to 3.0 mg/kg.

Sequenced here: CD4+ or CD8+ T cells sorted from blood, sampled in a trial of the OX40 agonist ivuxolimab. This chain connects TRBV7-3 to TRBJ2-5, with D tentatively TRBD2 (7 bases). This receptor was obtained from an adult with an advanced solid tumor such as melanoma, head and neck, liver or kidney cancer. The CDR3 region is CASSFGRGGPQETQYF. CDR3 nucleotides: TGTGCCAGCAGCTTTGGGAGGGGGGGACCCCAAGAGACCCAGTACTTC.